Below, 7 T cell receptor beta chains from the same sample are listed, as sequenced in a study of Graves' ophthalmopathy and Graves' hyperthyroidism. For repertoire sequencing, the TCR beta CDR3 regions were amplified from RNA transcripts. HTBI-primed RT-PCR formed the first round, and a multiplex PCR formed the second. From the multiplex PCR reads, TCRdb called clonotypes with MiXCR, one entry per CDR3 protein. The sample shows 450,000 to 600,000 distinct CDR3 sequences, 35% to 40% of them seen only once. The sequenced sample was peripheral blood or thyroid tissue (not recorded which). Source of these receptors: an adult man with Graves' hyperthyroidism.

The V gene is TRBV28, the J gene TRBJ2-5; 7 nucleotides line up with TRBD2. Germline V lookup: CDR1 MDHEN, CDR2 SYDVKM. V was clipped by 4 bases and J by 4 bases; unmatched bases: 6. This CDR3 region has 14 residues. The CDR3 is CASSSPGEGETQYF. DNA of the CDR3: TGTGCCAGCAGTTCCCCGGGGGAGGGAGAGACCCAGTACTTC.

Ten or more counts support this clonotype. V and J are TRBV2 and TRBJ1-5; no firm D call. The germline CDR1 and CDR2 sequences are SNHLY and FYNNEI. The V gene lost 1 base and the J gene lost 4 bases, with 5 bases spanning the gap. This CDR3 region has 13 residues. CDR3 region: CASSEGRNQPQHF. As DNA, the CDR3 is TGTGCCAGCAGTGAAGGACGGAATCAGCCCCAGCATTTT.

This clonotype was counted many times. This rearrangement joins TRBV4-2 to TRBJ2-5, with D tentatively TRBD2 (6 bases). V was trimmed by 6 bases and J by 3 bases, leaving 14 bases between them. CDR1 is LGHNA, CDR2 YNFKEQ, per germline. This CDR3 has 14 amino acids. CDR3 loop: CASSDGGNKETQYF. The CDR3 DNA reads TGTGCCAGCAGTGACGGGGGTAATAAAGAGACCCAGTACTTC.

In regard to this clonotype: With a much larger clone just one base away, this may be a read error. CDR3 nucleotide sequence: TGTGCCAGCAGTACCTCGCGGGGTGTAGCTGGAAACACCATATATTTT. This sequence encodes CASSTSRGVAGNTIYF. The V call is TRBV6-1, the J call TRBJ1-3; D is unresolved. The V end was cut by 5 bases, the J end by 2 bases, with 16 bases between. Germline CDR1 MNHNS, CDR2 SASEGT. The CDR3 has 16 residues.

In its sample, this clonotype was seen many times. The genes are TRBV15 and TRBJ1-5, with 8 positions matching TRBD1. CDR3 length: 13 residues. The germline V gene has CDR1 LNHNV and CDR2 YYDKDF (reference sequence). V lost 8 bases and J lost 5; bases outside the gene matches: 5. The chain's CDR3 is CATGEDRDQPQHF. CDR3 bases: TGTGCCACCGGGGAGGACAGGGATCAGCCCCAGCATTTT.

In this sample, this clonotype turned up once. A junction end diverges from the germline sequence, so it may reflect a read error. J is TRBJ2-2 and V is TRBV24-1; the D call may be TRBD1 or TRBD2 (5 bases each). The CDR3 totals 17 residues. Germline V gene data show CDR1 as KGHDR and CDR2 as SFDVKD. In DNA form, the CDR3 reads TGTGCCACCAGTGATCTGTCCGGAACAGGCGACACCGGGGAGCTGCTTTTT. Translated, it gives CATSDLSGTGDTGELLF.

This clonotype occurred many times. The chain combines TRBV10-3 with TRBJ2-7, with D possibly being TRBD1 (6 bases). The CDR3 runs 13 residues. The V end was cut by 4 bases, the J end by 4 bases, with 11 bases between. The germline V gene encodes CDR1 ENHRY and CDR2 SYGVKD. Written as DNA, the CDR3 is TGTGCCATCAGTGGCGACAGGAGATACGAGCAGTACTTC. It encodes CAISGDRRYEQYF.